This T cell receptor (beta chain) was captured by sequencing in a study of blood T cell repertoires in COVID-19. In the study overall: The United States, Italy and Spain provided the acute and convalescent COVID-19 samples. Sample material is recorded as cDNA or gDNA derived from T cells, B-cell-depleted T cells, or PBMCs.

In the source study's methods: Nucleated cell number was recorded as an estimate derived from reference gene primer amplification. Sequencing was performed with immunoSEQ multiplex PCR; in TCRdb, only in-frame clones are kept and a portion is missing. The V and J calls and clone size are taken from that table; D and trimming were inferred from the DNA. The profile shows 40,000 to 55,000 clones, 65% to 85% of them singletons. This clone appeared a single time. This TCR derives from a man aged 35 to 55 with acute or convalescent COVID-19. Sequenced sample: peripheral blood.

Here the CDR3 DNA reads TGTGCCAGCAGTTACTCGGGGTCTAGCCAGCCCCAGCATTTT. Its translation: CASSYSGSSQPQHF. The chain carries TRBV6-6 and TRBJ1-5; D is undetermined. The CDR3 is made up of 14 amino acids. From germline, CDR1 is MNHNY and CDR2 SVGAGI (reference sequence). V lost 0 bases, J lost 7 bases, and 10 bases lay in between.